The 5 T cell receptor beta chains in this list originate from one sample, sequenced in a study of T cell responses to AZD1222 COVID-19 vaccine. Assay: immunoSEQ multiplex PCR; the TCRdb copy retains only in-frame clones and omits some. The repertoire has about 180,000 clones, approximately 86% of them found once; the top ten carry more than 0.4%. The sequenced sample was peripheral blood, obtained on day 0 of AZD1222 vaccination. The receptors were sampled from an adult in good health.

This clone was observed a few times. V is TRBV10-1 and J is TRBJ1-1; no clear D gene. CDR1 WNHNN and CDR2 SYGVQD come from the germline V gene (reference sequence). Trimming removed 6 bases from V and 3 bases from J, with 11 bases in between. The CDR3 has 13 residues. Here the CDR3 reads CASRLKVDTEAFF. The DNA for the CDR3 is TGCGCCAGCAGACTGAAGGTAGACACTGAAGCTTTCTTT.

The sample holds one count of this clone. This chain connects TRBV3-1 (or the pseudogene TRBV3-2) to TRBJ1-4; perhaps TRBD1 as D (5 bases). The CDR3 has 15 residues. Trimming stripped 4 bases from V and 4 bases from J, with 13 bases between. Germline V gives CDR1 LGHDT, CDR2 YNNKEL (reference sequence). The CDR3 DNA reads TGTGCCAGCAGCCCTCGAAGGGGCGTTAATGAAAAACTGTTTTTT. Its protein product is CASSPRRGVNEKLFF.

The rearrangement links TRBV13 to TRBJ2-7; no definite D call. The V gene's germline CDR1 is PRHDT and CDR2 FYEKMQ (reference sequence). The CDR3 is 12 residues long. Trimming shortened V by 2 bases and J by 5 bases, and 7 bases separated the two germline ends. CDR3 protein: CASSLFAHEQYF. The CDR3 bases are TGTGCCAGCAGCTTATTTGCTCACGAGCAGTACTTC.

The chain employs TRBV5-1 and TRBJ2-2; the D is unclear. Germline CDR1 reads SGHRS; CDR2 reads YFSETQ. CDR3 length equals 14 residues. Trimming removed 1 base from V and 1 base from J, with 5 bases in between. CDR3 nucleotide sequence: TGCGCCAGCAGCTTGCGCATGAACACCGGGGAGCTGTTTTTT. It is translated as CASSLRMNTGELFF.

This chain links TRBV27 with TRBJ2-7, with a possible D match to TRBD1 (6 bases). The CDR3 has 12 amino acids. Germline V gene lookup returns CDR1 MNHEY and CDR2 SMNVEV (reference sequence). V was cut by 2 bases and J by 6 bases, with 8 bases left in between. CDR3 DNA: TGTGCCAGCAGTTTAAGGGGGAGCGAGCAGTACTTC. This sequence encodes CASSLRGSEQYF.